The text below deals with one TCR beta chain. This clone was counted once. This clone's antigen is unknown. Base qualities are not at hand, and no much larger clone is one base apart. The cohort was made up of hundreds of healthy bone marrow donors. All cohort members were sampled while nominally healthy, although unrecorded immune exposures were likely present. The donor tested CMV seropositive and was one of the 289 seropositive cohort members. Each donor provided a peripheral blood sample, and peripheral blood mononuclear cells were used for TCR beta sequencing. The Qiagen DNeasy Blood Extraction Kit was used to extract genomic DNA from the blood cell samples. The CDR3 runs 19 amino acids, cysteine and phenylalanine included. The only DNA kept is the CDR3, 57 bases in frame from the first base. From a lookup of the germline V gene (reference sequence), CDR1 and CDR2 are GTSNPN and SVGIG. V sheds 0 bases and J sheds 3 bases, leaving 23 bases between their ends.

Libraries were built with the immunoSEQ multiplex PCR assay. The multiplex PCR relied on a mix of 60 forward primers for TCR Vbeta segments and 13 reverse primers for TCR Jbeta segments. The CDR3 region of rearranged TCR beta genes was amplified from genomic DNA with a multiplex PCR assay. Amplified TCR beta libraries were sequenced as 87-base-pair reads on the Illumina HiSeq System. Per the authors' processing: A later analysis counted about 76 million unique TCR beta chains across the 666 repertoires, and some 12 million of these chains were shared by at least two donors. To remove PCR and sequencing errors, raw reads were error-corrected and collapsed into unique sequences using a nearest-neighbor algorithm that merged closely related sequences. Alignment of CDR3 sequences to IMGT reference sequences was used to assign V, D and J gene segments. For a sequence to be retained, a match of at least six nucleotides was required to both a V gene segment and a J gene segment. Rearrangements were called productive when the CDR3 lacked stop codons and stayed in frame with V and J; all others were non-productive. CDR3 was defined by IMGT convention, running from the second conserved V-encoded cysteine to the conserved J-encoded phenylalanine. The earlier analysis of some 550 of the donors excluded any sequence lacking an unambiguous match to a single V gene segment. In an earlier analysis of several hundred of the donors, V segments were called functional above 56.7% productive rearrangements and were called segregating when the between-donor standard deviation exceeded 5%. A statistical classification framework was built for diagnosing cytomegalovirus status from the catalog of TCR beta chain sequences. In a later analysis, V and J genes were assigned by comparing TCR nucleotide sequences against IMGT/GENE-DB human TR gene sequences. In a later analysis, CDR3 sequences and most-parsimonious VDJ recombination scenarios were assigned using the TCRdist pipeline. In a later analysis, every TCR beta chain was defined by the combination of its CDR3 amino acid sequence and its V-gene family, and reads without a unique V-gene family were dropped. As a way to deal with suspected cross-contamination and a sequencing artifact, a later analysis dropped nearly 600 nucleotide sequences that were highly shared and had low generation probability. In a later analysis, a clonal expansion index for each public chain was calculated from normalized within-repertoire ranks of inferred template counts. In a later analysis, generation probabilities were computed with a VDJ recombination model fitted to out-of-frame rearrangements, and the resulting probabilities were checked against IGoR. In a later analysis, hypergeometric tests were used to score TCR-TCR, TCR-HLA and TCR-CMV co-occurrence, with a repertoire-size bias correction applied to TCR pairs. To estimate false discovery rates, a later analysis permuted the HLA or CMV assignments 20 times. In a later analysis, co-occurring TCRs were grouped using DBSCAN, with TCRdist sequence similarity added in when clustering inside HLA-allele-positive subsets. Co-occurrence clustering excluded repertoires with fewer than 30,000 or more than 120,000 public chains, plus five with anomalous nucleotide sharing. In TCRdb, the immuneACCESS table is reduced to in-frame sequences with V and J assigned. These tables do not hold every clone; where another copy was compared, an unresolved V gene accounts for under half, and the others remain unexplained. V, J and clone size derive from that table, while D and trimming were established from the DNA sequence. Counted in this sample were under 150,000 clones; more than 75% of them appeared once. Roughly 8% of the sample is in the top ten clones.

The data are from a study of cytomegalovirus exposure and HLA in healthy donors (dated by TCRdb to about 2017). With respect to the entire study: An earlier analysis of 587 of the donors reported approximately 260 Gb of sequence data and 117 million unique TCR beta sequences obtained from about 170 million T cells. Class I and class II HLA loci were covered by the typing at four-digit resolution. An earlier analysis of about 600 of the donors used high-throughput TCR beta sequencing to judge whether each TCR beta V gene segment behaved as functional or pseudogenic. Donor age, sex, ethnicity and CMV serostatus were compiled together with the repertoire data. The T cell repertoires of 666 subjects were profiled by immunosequencing and related to cytomegalovirus serostatus. In a later analysis, previously published TCR beta repertoires from 500 to 750 donors were re-analyzed and high-resolution HLA genotyping was added so that TCR occurrence patterns could be studied. Genome-wide SNP genotypes for about 55% of the roughly 670 donors were used in a later genetic analysis, which treated that subset as a discovery cohort. In the later analysis, no new phenotypic data were used to find candidate immune exposures; instead, reliance was placed on TCR beta sequences and their occurrence across donors. The number of donors typed differed by locus, with roughly 620-630 for A, B, C, DRB1 and DQB1, over 500 for DQA1, some 570 for DPA1, and some 450 for DPB1. Because of strong linkage in the cohort, 5 or 6 DR-DQ haplotypes were treated as single units for association and clustering. Every discovery cohort repertoire had been produced on one sequencing platform. In addition to the first cohort of approximately 650 subjects, a separate validation cohort of 120 different subjects was used. Approximately 300 gigabases of sequencing data and around 88 million unique TCR sequences made up an early release that covered several hundred HLA-typed donors. The study combined high-throughput TCR immunosequencing, statistical association of individual TCRs with disease status, and machine learning to predict cytomegalovirus infection status. The study aimed to test whether signatures of past pathogen exposure could be identified by cataloging public T cell receptors. Among roughly 370 genotyped donors of the cohort, an average of 235,054 unique TCR beta nucleotide sequences were sequenced per donor, roughly 20% of them non-productive. Of the roughly 400 genotyped donors, approximately 82% fell in the genetic ancestry cluster associated with self-reported Caucasian donors.

On the study overall, not on this receptor specifically: It was suggested by the authors that the approach could potentially be generalized to other disease states and immunological phenotypes. V-gene and J-gene trimming of TCR beta chains was associated with a missense DCLRE1C variant in a later genetic analysis, and the association was replicated in an independent cohort. Immune exposure information for the cohort was limited to CMV serostatus. In a later analysis, several top co-occurrence clusters were reported to appear linked to parvovirus B19, influenza, CMV and Epstein-Barr virus. Assigning TCR associations to individual alleles was difficult when HLA alleles, especially DR and DQ, strongly co-occurred. Because some donors lacked HLA typing at each locus, the association tests relied only on the typed subset. Compared with the roughly 670-donor mean, donors in an Asian-associated ancestry cluster had fewer N-insertions in productive TCRs, according to a later genetic analysis. In an earlier analysis of some 540 of the donors, most TCR beta V segments appeared in productive rearrangements about 90% or about 30% of the time, broadly matching IMGT annotations. Linkage disequilibrium might explain the correlated functional status among segregating V segments, but an unknown experimental factor could not be ruled out. Across donors, most TCR sequences were observed very rarely, whereas some public TCRs were present in many individuals. In a later analysis, HLA-associated TCR beta chains showed more clonal expansion and lower generation probabilities than non-associated chains that were equally common. Roughly uniform sequencing depth across donors was assumed in presence/absence analyses, although this assumption may not hold. The cohort was sequenced for TCR beta chains only, and without alpha or paired-chain data the features that could be detected were limited. In a later analysis, most CMV-associated TCR beta chains were found to appear HLA-restricted, with HLA associations seemingly driven largely by CMV exposure. The study gave a list of 150 to 200 TCR beta chains associated with cytomegalovirus. The sequencing pipeline was judged likely to have produced a cluster of highly shared sequence variants as a technical artifact. In vitro tests confirmed that a few of the cytomegalovirus-associated TCR beta chains recognize cytomegalovirus antigens. The earlier analysis of 587 of the donors excluded approximately 15 rarely observed V segments, including chromosome 9 orphons, because counts were too low. The classifier was reported to diagnose cytomegalovirus status with high specificity and sensitivity in both the original and validation cohorts. Because the 87-base-pair reads could not distinguish some IMGT-functional V segments, including TRBV6-2 and TRBV6-3, those segments were excluded. A later analysis found that TCR association rates varied across HLA loci, with DRB1 alleles showing the most associated TCRs and HLA-C alleles the fewest. A later analysis associated 15,000 to 20,000 TCR beta sequences with specific HLA alleles at a false discovery rate of 0.05. A further reported finding was that TCR beta sequences accurately predicted the HLA-A and HLA-B alleles for most subjects in the first cohort.

Sequenced sample: PBMCs. Recombination connected TRBV30 to TRBJ1-4; TRBD1 is a possible D gene, resting on 6 matching bases. The sequence derives from a woman aged 45-59 years in good health and CMV-seropositive. This receptor has the CDR3 CAWSVKAGETSISNEKLFF. Here is the DNA: TGTGCCTGGAGTGTAAAGGCAGGGGAGACCTCGATTTCTAATGAAAAACTGTTTTTT.